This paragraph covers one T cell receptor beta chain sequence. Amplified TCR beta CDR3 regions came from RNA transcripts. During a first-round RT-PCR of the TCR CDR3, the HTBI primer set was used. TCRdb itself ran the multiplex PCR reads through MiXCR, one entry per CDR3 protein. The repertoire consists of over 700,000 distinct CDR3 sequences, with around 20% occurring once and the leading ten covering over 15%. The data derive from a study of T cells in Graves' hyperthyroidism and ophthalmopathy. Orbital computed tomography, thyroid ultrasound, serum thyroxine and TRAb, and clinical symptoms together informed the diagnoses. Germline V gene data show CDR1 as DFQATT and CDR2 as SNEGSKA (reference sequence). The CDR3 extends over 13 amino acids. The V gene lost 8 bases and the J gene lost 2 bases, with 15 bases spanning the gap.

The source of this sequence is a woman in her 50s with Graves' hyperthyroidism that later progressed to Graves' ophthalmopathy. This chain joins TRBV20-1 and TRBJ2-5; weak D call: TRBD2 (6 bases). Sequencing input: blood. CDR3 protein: CSTPGLGQETQYF. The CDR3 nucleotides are TGCAGTACACCGGGACTCGGTCAAGAGACCCAGTACTTC.